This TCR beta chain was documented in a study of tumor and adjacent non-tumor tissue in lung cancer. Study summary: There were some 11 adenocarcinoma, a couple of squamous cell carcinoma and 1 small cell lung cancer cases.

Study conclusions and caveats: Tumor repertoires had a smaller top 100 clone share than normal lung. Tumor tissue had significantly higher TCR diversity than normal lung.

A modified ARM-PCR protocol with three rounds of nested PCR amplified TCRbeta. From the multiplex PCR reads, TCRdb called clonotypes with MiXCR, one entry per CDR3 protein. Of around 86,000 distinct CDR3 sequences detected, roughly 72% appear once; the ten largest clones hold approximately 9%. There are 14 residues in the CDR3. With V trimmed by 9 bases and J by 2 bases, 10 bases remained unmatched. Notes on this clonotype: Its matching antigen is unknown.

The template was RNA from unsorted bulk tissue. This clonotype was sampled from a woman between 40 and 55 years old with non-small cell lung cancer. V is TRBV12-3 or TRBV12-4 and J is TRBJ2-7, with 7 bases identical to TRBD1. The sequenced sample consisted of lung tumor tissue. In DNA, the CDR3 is TGTGCCAGTACCCCTACAGGGGACGCCTACGAGCAGTACTTC. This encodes CASTPTGDAYEQYF.